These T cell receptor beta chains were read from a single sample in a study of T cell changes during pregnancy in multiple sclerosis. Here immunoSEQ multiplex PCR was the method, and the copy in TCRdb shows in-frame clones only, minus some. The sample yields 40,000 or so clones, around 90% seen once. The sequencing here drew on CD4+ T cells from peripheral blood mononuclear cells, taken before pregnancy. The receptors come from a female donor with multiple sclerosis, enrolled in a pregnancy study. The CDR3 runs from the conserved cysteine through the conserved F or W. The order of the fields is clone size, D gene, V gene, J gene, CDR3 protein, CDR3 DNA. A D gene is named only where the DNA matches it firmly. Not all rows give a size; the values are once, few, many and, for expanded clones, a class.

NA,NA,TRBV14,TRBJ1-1,CASSIQGGDTEAFF,TGTGCCAGCAGCATTCAAGGGGGGGACACTGAAGCTTTCTTT
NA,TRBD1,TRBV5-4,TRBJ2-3,CASSRTGADTQYF,TGTGCCAGCAGCAGGACAGGGGCAGATACGCAGTATTTT
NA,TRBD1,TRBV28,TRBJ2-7,CASGTGDYEQYF,TGTGCCAGCGGGACAGGCGACTACGAGCAGTACTTC
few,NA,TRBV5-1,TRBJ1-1,CASSLKGQNTEAFF,TGCGCCAGCAGCTTAAAGGGGCAGAACACTGAAGCTTTCTTT
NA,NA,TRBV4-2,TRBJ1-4,CASSQEAGLDNEKLFF,TGTGCCAGCAGCCAAGAGGCGGGACTTGACAATGAAAAACTGTTTTTT
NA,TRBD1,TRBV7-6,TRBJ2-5,CASSLTGTAGPETQYF,TGTGCCAGCAGCTTAACCGGGACAGCAGGCCCAGAGACCCAGTACTTC
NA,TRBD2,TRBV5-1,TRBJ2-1,CASSLNPGLGVGEQFF,TGCGCCAGCAGCCTGAACCCGGGACTAGGCGTCGGTGAGCAGTTCTTC
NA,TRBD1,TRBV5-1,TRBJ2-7,CASSLGGTGIYEQYF,TGCGCCAGCAGCTTGGGGGGGACAGGGATCTACGAGCAGTACTTC
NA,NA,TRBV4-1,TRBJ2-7,CASSDGVRPGIMWQYF,TGCGCCAGCAGCGACGGAGTGAGACCCGGTATCATGTGGCAGTACTTC
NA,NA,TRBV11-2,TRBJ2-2,CASSFFSGELFF,TGTGCCAGCAGCTTCTTTTCCGGGGAGCTGTTTTTT
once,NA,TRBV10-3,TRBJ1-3,CAISGGGAGNTIYF,TGTGCCATCAGTGGCGGGGGTGCTGGAAACACCATATATTTT